This T cell receptor beta chain emerged from a study of a mutant IDH1 vaccine in newly diagnosed glioma. Study background: Patients previously underwent radiotherapy, temozolomide, or both, and most underwent both. Overall study findings and caveats: In around 93% of patients, immune responses induced by the vaccine occurred.

J was trimmed by 4 bases and V by 5 bases; bases with no gene match: 2. The CDR3 consists of 13 residues. CDR1 is MNHNS, CDR2 SASEGT, per germline. Stated time point: week 47, end of study. Each dose of the vaccine consisted of 300 ug of mutant IDH1 20-mer peptide, with topical imiquimod. The table came from immunoSEQ multiplex PCR; TCRdb's copy has only in-frame clones and leaves some out. The table lists 50,000 to 65,000 clones, around four fifths of them singletons, with over 2.5% in the top ten. This clone has only one observation. Its antigen is unidentified. The sample here was PBMCs, taken from a glioma patient whose treatment included an IDH1 peptide vaccine. V is TRBV6-1 and J is TRBJ1-1, with 9 bases that match TRBD1. The receptor comes from a woman aged 45-60 years with glioma. The CDR3 protein is CASSTDRGTEAFF. CDR3 DNA sequence: TGTGCCAGCAGTACGGACAGGGGCACTGAAGCTTTCTTT.